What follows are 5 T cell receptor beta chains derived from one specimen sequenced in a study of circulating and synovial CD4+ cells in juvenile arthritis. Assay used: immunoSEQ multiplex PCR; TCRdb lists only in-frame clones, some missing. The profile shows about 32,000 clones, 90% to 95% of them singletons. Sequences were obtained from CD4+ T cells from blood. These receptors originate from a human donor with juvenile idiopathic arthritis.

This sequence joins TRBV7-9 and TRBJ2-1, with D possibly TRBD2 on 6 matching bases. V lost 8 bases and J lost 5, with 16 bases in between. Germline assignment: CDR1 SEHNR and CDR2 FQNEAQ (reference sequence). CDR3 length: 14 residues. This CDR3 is CASDPGLRDNEQFF. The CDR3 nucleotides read TGTGCCAGCGACCCGGGACTCCGAGACAATGAGCAGTTCTTC.

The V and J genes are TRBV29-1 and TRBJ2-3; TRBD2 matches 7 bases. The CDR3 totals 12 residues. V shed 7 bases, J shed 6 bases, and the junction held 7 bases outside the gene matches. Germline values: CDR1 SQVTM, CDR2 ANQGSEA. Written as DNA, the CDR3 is TGCAGCGGGGGACTATCGGCGGATACGCAGTATTTT. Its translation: CSGGLSADTQYF.

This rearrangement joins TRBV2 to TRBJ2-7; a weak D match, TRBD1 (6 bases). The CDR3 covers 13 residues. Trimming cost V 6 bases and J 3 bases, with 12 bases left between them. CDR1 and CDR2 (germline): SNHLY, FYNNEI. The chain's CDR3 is CASSEDRDYEQYF. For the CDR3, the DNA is TGTGCCAGCAGCGAGGACAGAGACTACGAGCAGTACTTC.

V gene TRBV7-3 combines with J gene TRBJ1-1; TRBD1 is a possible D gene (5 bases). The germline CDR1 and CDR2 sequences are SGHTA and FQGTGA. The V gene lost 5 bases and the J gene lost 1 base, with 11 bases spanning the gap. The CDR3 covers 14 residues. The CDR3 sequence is CASSVGLQNTEAFF. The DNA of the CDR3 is TGTGCCAGCAGCGTGGGACTGCAGAACACTGAAGCTTTCTTT.

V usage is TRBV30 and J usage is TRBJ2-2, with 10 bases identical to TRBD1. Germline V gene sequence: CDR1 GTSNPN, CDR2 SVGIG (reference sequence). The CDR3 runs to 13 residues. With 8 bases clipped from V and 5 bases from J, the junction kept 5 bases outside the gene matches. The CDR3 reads CAARDRGTGELFF. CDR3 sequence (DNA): TGTGCCGCGCGGGACAGGGGAACCGGGGAGCTGTTTTTT.